This is a list of T cell receptor beta chains from one sample in a study of T cells expressing NK-cell markers. From the 5' RACE reads, TCRdb lists one entry per CDR3 protein and no DNA. The sample includes about 540,000 distinct CDR3 sequences. Sequencing was done on a sample of blood T cells: a sorted CD56 or NKG2C T cell subset, CD4+ or CD8+ T cells, or bulk PBMC T cells (not recorded which). The receptors come from a man aged 18-30 years in good health. The CDR3 runs from the conserved cysteine through the conserved F or W. The order of the fields is J gene, V gene, CDR3 protein.

>TRBJ2-2|TRBV2
CASSEIESSRDTGELFF
>TRBJ2-5|TRBV7-2
CASSFSLAEETQYF
>TRBJ1-5|TRBV12-3/TRBV12-4
CASSLVPGQGIFQPQHF
>TRBJ1-2|TRBV28
CASSSAGHYGYTF
>TRBJ2-7|TRBV27
CASSQGGPAYEQYF
>TRBJ2-1|TRBV7-7
CASSPLSGVSYNEQFF
>TRBJ1-5|TRBV12-3/TRBV12-4
CASSQGGSNQPQHF
>TRBJ2-3|TRBV5-1
CASTTPGTDTDTQYF
>TRBJ1-6|TRBV12-3/TRBV12-4
CASSPDRGSSPLHF
>TRBJ2-1|TRBV5-1
CASSVNRGTFANNEQFF
>TRBJ2-2|TRBV10-3
CAINSLGYTGELFF
>TRBJ2-4|TRBV5-6
CASSLGQSLAKNIQYF
>TRBJ2-2|TRBV4-2
CARPRASGGNTGELFF
>TRBJ2-1|TRBV20-1
CSARVPGLVGEQFF
>TRBJ2-7|TRBV7-9
CASSLSDISEQYF
>TRBJ2-2|TRBV20-1
CSAGDSNTGELFF
>TRBJ1-3|TRBV3-1
CASSQLGGPGNTIYF
>TRBJ2-1|TRBV12-3/TRBV12-4
CASSMGQSSPGFF
>TRBJ1-1|TRBV29-1
CSVAMGSGAFF
>TRBJ2-3|TRBV29-1
CSVRTGAGSDTQYF
>TRBJ2-7|TRBV5-6
CASSLRRANTYEQYF
>TRBJ2-2|TRBV7-3
CASSPPGLAAVSTGELFF
>TRBJ2-3|TRBV29-1
CSGRLAGANTDTQYF
>TRBJ2-5|TRBV20-1
CSASTSGHYQETQYF
>TRBJ2-5|TRBV7-9
CASSPPVREAQYF
>TRBJ1-2|TRBV6-2/TRBV6-3
CASSYGGGGYTF
>TRBJ2-7|TRBV5-1
CARGLGNEQYF
>TRBJ2-2|TRBV12-3/TRBV12-4
CASSFEQLTLRWRATGELFF
>TRBJ2-7|TRBV6-1
CASSGSVSLSYEQYF
>TRBJ1-5|TRBV20-1
CSAFASAGVRNQPQHF
>TRBJ1-1|TRBV7-9
CASSPPTGRRNTEAFF
>TRBJ2-5|TRBV7-9
CASSLPGATAPGTQYF
>TRBJ2-7|TRBV27
CASALQGAGDEYF
>TRBJ1-3|TRBV20-1
CSARSGTGLNTIYF
>TRBJ1-5|TRBV6-6
CASWAGDQPQHF
>TRBJ1-2|TRBV10-3
CAISESTGNYGYTF
>TRBJ2-7|TRBV20-1
CSASIPSGREVGEQYF
>TRBJ2-4|TRBV5-1
CASSLGQEGGIQYF
>TRBJ2-1|TRBV28
CASSLLGLAGGGDYNEQFF
>TRBJ2-2|TRBV5-1
CASSFGHNTGELFF
>TRBJ2-1|TRBV6-1
CASTPTSGRTNEQFF
>TRBJ2-7|TRBV12-3/TRBV12-4
CASSPPGLAGDEQYF
>TRBJ1-1|TRBV7-8
CASSLRTGVGMGEAFF
>TRBJ2-1|TRBV12-3/TRBV12-4
CASRRSGEQFF
>TRBJ2-5|TRBV7-2
CASSLGAGGSETQYF
>TRBJ1-6|TRBV12-3/TRBV12-4
CASSRGGGNNSPLHF
>TRBJ2-1|TRBV11-1
CASRNSGGYNEQFF
>TRBJ2-1|TRBV29-1
CSVEDLTSGRALSSYNEQFF
>TRBJ2-1|TRBV5-1
CASSTRTGEGNEQFF
>TRBJ1-5|TRBV12-3/TRBV12-4
CASSRGGGPQHF
>TRBJ1-2|TRBV5-5
CASSLLAGGGGAYGYTF
>TRBJ2-2|TRBV12-5
CASGFSAVSGELFF
>TRBJ2-7|TRBV3-1
CASSPGGGNEQYF